The present T cell receptor beta chain was sequenced within a study of T cell repertoires in cytomegalovirus infection. Notes on the study in general: The response measured ex vivo was dominated by TCR beta clonotypes (HLA-C-restricted and CMV-specific).

TCRdb used MiXCR to reprocess the reads, holding one entry per CDR3 protein. This table has 550,000 to 700,000 distinct CDR3 sequences, approximately 40% appearing once. V lost 1 base, J lost 1 base, and 5 bases lay in between. The CDR3 contains 15 residues. CDR1 and CDR2 (germline): LGHNA, YNFKEQ. About this clonotype itself: Its target is not known.

This receptor was identified in a human donor in good health (CMV status not recorded). Some clones in this sample may be carry-over from other donors' samples. Source: cultured PBMCs, taken from culture after CMV antigen stimulation. The chain uses TRBV4-2 and TRBJ1-6; the D is unclear. CDR3: CASSQAASYNSPLHF. In DNA, the CDR3 is TGTGCCAGCAGCCAAGCCGCGTCCTATAATTCACCCCTCCACTTT.